Below are 28 T cell receptor beta chains sequenced from a single sample in a study of cytomegalovirus exposure and HLA in healthy donors. The PCR employed 60 Vbeta primers together with 13 Jbeta primers. Generated by immunoSEQ multiplex PCR, the TCRdb table keeps only in-frame clones and is missing some. Seen here are over 150,000 clones, 75% observed once, and the top ten hold more than 4%. The specimen sequenced was PBMCs. The source is a male donor in good health and CMV-seronegative.

The chain is built from TRBV7-9 and TRBJ1-1, with a weak D call TRBD1 (5 bases). Trimming took 8 bases from V and 5 from J, leaving 15 bases between them. The CDR3 runs 13 residues. Germline CDR1 reads SEHNR; CDR2 reads FQNEAQ (reference sequence). This CDR3 is CASSISGGTEAFF. DNA for the CDR3: TGTGCCAGCTCTATAAGCGGGGGAACTGAAGCTTTCTTT.

The chain combines TRBV11-2 with TRBJ1-5; 8 nucleotides agree with TRBD1. In germline, CDR1 is SGHAT, CDR2 FQNNGV. The ends lost 5 bases at V and 2 bases at J; junction bases unmatched: 8. The CDR3 is 16 residues long. The CDR3, as DNA: TGTGCCAGCAGCCCAGGGACAGGCGTTGGCAATCAGCCCCAGCATTTT. This translates into CASSPGTGVGNQPQHF.

The rearrangement joins TRBV19 to TRBJ2-3; 8 bases line up with TRBD2. The CDR3 spans 14 residues. Germline CDR1 and CDR2: LNHDA and SQIVND (reference sequence). V lost 3 bases, J lost 5 bases, and 4 bases stayed unmatched. This CDR3 is CASSIGRGVDTQYF. CDR3 bases: TGTGCCAGTAGTATCGGGCGGGGGGTAGATACGCAGTATTTT.

The V call is TRBV4-3, the J call TRBJ2-3; tentative D call: TRBD1 (5 bases). The CDR3 extends over 16 amino acids. Germline V gene lookup returns CDR1 LGHNA and CDR2 YSLEER. Trimming pared 0 bases from V and 7 bases from J, leaving 17 bases between. CDR3 sequence reads: CASSQDRQGIGNTQYF. As DNA, the CDR3 is TGCGCCAGCAGCCAAGATCGCCAGGGTATCGGAAATACGCAGTATTTT.

This chain uses TRBV5-8 with TRBJ2-5; the match to TRBD2 covers 10 bases. The CDR3 sequence is 14 residues long. Germline-derived CDR1 and CDR2 are SGHTS and YDEGEE. J gave up 4 bases and V 2 bases, and 2 bases lay outside the gene matches. CDR3 nucleotides: TGTGCCAGCAGCTTAGCGGGGGGGCGAGAGACCCAGTACTTC. Amino acid sequence: CASSLAGGRETQYF.

The chain is built from TRBV18 and TRBJ2-7; TRBD1 is a possible D gene (6 bases). The V gene's germline CDR1 is KGHSH and CDR2 LQKENI. This CDR3 contains 13 residues. The germline V and J ends were trimmed by 3 bases and 4 bases, with 10 bases remaining between them. CDR3: CASSPGDTYEQYF. In DNA, the CDR3 is TGTGCCAGCTCACCGGGGGACACTTACGAGCAGTACTTC.

This clone was observed a handful of times. This chain connects TRBV7-6 to TRBJ2-2, with D perhaps matching TRBD1 (6 bases). The CDR3 covers 16 residues. Trimming shortened V by 4 bases and J by 1 base, and 13 bases separated the two germline ends. Germline V gene lookup returns CDR1 SGHVS and CDR2 FNYEAQ. This CDR3 is CASSSRRGMNTGELFF. DNA for the CDR3: TGTGCCAGCAGCTCCAGAAGGGGGATGAACACCGGGGAGCTGTTTTTT.

This clone occurred a few times. The chain couples TRBV4-1 to TRBJ2-7; D remains unclear. CDR3 size: 13 residues. Germline CDR1 MGHRA, CDR2 YSYEKL. With 2 bases removed from V and 2 bases from J, the gap between germline ends came to 7 bases. The CDR3 DNA reads as TGCGCCAGCAGCCAACGACAAGCCTACGAGCAGTACTTC. Translation gives CASSQRQAYEQYF.

The rearrangement uses TRBV7-8 and TRBJ2-1; 7 bases are a match to TRBD1. V was clipped by 1 base and J by 6 bases; unmatched bases: 15. CDR1 SGHVS and CDR2 FQNEAQ come from the germline V gene. This CDR3 has 18 amino acids. CDR3 residues: CASSLGMAGTAVFNEQFF. In DNA, the CDR3 is TGTGCCAGCAGCTTAGGGATGGCCGGGACAGCAGTTTTCAATGAGCAGTTCTTC.

The chain has TRBV19 and TRBJ2-2; 10 positions agree with TRBD2. There are 18 residues in the CDR3. In germline, CDR1 is LNHDA, CDR2 SQIVND (reference sequence). Unmatched junction bases numbered 14, after V lost 10 bases and J lost 0 bases. The CDR3 DNA reads TGTGCCACCCTCCCGGTGGGTAGCGGGGGGTCGAACACCGGGGAGCTGTTTTTT. Translated, it gives CATLPVGSGGSNTGELFF.

This chain uses TRBV27 with TRBJ2-3, with TRBD1 as a possible D gene (6 bases). Per germline, CDR1 MNHEY and CDR2 SMNVEV (reference sequence). The CDR3 spans 14 residues. Deletions cut 2 bases from V and 7 bases from J, with 13 bases between. The CDR3 DNA reads as TGTGCCAGCAGTTTACAGGGGACCTCAAATACGCAGTATTTT. This gives the protein CASSLQGTSNTQYF.

The rearrangement joins TRBV7-2 to TRBJ1-4; no firm D call. The CDR3 totals 14 residues. Germline loops: CDR1 SGHTA, CDR2 FQGNSA. The ends were cut back, 0 bases at V and 4 bases at J, with 6 bases in the middle. The CDR3 is CASSLAGVNEKLFF. CDR3 DNA: TGTGCCAGCAGCTTAGCCGGGGTTAATGAAAAACTGTTTTTT. The complete variable domain, with remaining parts taken from reference TRBV7-2 and TRBJ1-4, reads GAGVSQSPSNKVTEKGKDVELRCDPISGHTALYWYRQSLGQGLEFLIYFQGNSAPDKSGLPSDRFSAERTGGSVSTLTIQRTQQEDSAVYLCASSLAGVNEKLFFGSGTQLSVL.

V and J are TRBV21-1 and TRBJ2-3; the table's TRBD2 call for D was not verified on the DNA. TRBV21-1 is a pseudogene segment. CDR3 length equals 16 residues. CDR3 in amino acids: CASSNLDYTSTDTQYF. Written as DNA, the CDR3 is TGTGCCAGCAGCAATCTAGACTACACAAGCACAGATACGCAGTATTTT.

The chain has TRBV7-9 and TRBJ2-5, with D perhaps matching TRBD1 (6 bases). Trimming removed 4 bases at V and 4 bases at J, with 10 bases between. This CDR3 comprises 13 residues. CDR1 and CDR2 (germline): SEHNR, FQNEAQ (reference sequence). The CDR3 loop is CASSSSRGETQYF. In nucleotides, the CDR3 is TGTGCCAGCAGCTCAAGCAGGGGAGAGACCCAGTACTTC.

The genes are TRBV7-8 and TRBJ1-3; 9 nucleotides align to TRBD1. Germline values: CDR1 SGHVS, CDR2 FQNEAQ. This CDR3 is built from 17 residues. V shed 5 bases and J 3 bases; nucleotides not matched to a gene: 11. The CDR3 bases are TGTGCCAGCAGCCTAACTAGGGACAGGGTCGGTGGAAACACCATATATTTT. It is translated as CASSLTRDRVGGNTIYF.

In its sample, this clone was seen a few times. The chain recombines TRBV7-3 with TRBJ2-5; 7 nucleotides align to TRBD1. The CDR3 has 15 amino acids. Germline loops: CDR1 SGHTA, CDR2 FQGTGA. V was pared by 5 bases and J by 5 bases, with 11 bases of the junction left unmatched. This CDR3 is CASSPTGAGWETQYF. The CDR3, as DNA: TGTGCCAGCAGCCCCACAGGGGCCGGTTGGGAGACCCAGTACTTC.

This clone was observed a few times. The chain has TRBV6-1 and TRBJ2-2, with TRBD2 as a possible D gene (7 bases). This CDR3 region has 15 residues. Trimming cost V 4 bases and J 6 bases, with 15 bases left between them. Germline lookup yields CDR1 MNHNS and CDR2 SASEGT. This CDR3 is CASSGGGRVAGELFF. For the CDR3, the DNA is TGTGCCAGCAGTGGGGGGGGCCGGGTAGCCGGGGAGCTGTTTTTT.

The chain has TRBV7-8 and TRBJ2-7; 8 bases line up with TRBD2. With V trimmed by 5 bases and J by 7 bases, 13 bases remained unmatched. Germline V gives CDR1 SGHVS, CDR2 FQNEAQ. This CDR3 has 15 residues. The DNA of the CDR3 is TGTGCCAGCAGCCCGCTCCGGGGGGGCGGGAGAGAGCAGTACTTC. Residues: CASSPLRGGGREQYF. Combining the CDR3 with reference TRBV7-8 and TRBJ2-7 gives the whole variable domain GAGVSQSPRYKVAKRGQDVALRCDPISGHVSLFWYQQALGQGPEFLTYFQNEAQLDKSGLPSDRFFAERPEGSVSTLKIQRTQQEDSAVYLCASSPLRGGGREQYFGPGTRLTVT.

This chain joins TRBV15 and TRBJ1-1; a weak D match, TRBD1 (5 bases). Per the germline V gene, CDR1 is LNHNV and CDR2 is YYDKDF (reference sequence). The V gene lost 0 bases and the J gene lost 0 bases, with 11 bases spanning the gap. The CDR3 consists of 16 residues. The CDR3 is CATSRDSTVMNTEAFF. In DNA, the CDR3 is TGTGCCACCAGCAGAGATTCGACAGTTATGAACACTGAAGCTTTCTTT.

V and J are TRBV28 and TRBJ2-3; the match to TRBD1 covers 8 bases. The CDR3 runs 16 residues. The V segment lost 4 bases and the J segment 6 bases; nucleotides outside the gene matches: 12. Germline loops: CDR1 MDHEN, CDR2 SYDVKM. CDR3 sequence reads: CASSYDRGRPTDTQYF. The CDR3 nucleotides read TGTGCCAGCAGTTATGACAGGGGTCGACCTACCGATACGCAGTATTTT.

V gene TRBV5-4 combines with J gene TRBJ1-1, with D perhaps TRBD1 (5 bases). The V end was cut by 1 base, the J end by 2 bases, with 9 bases between. The CDR3 has 14 residues. Germline CDR1 reads SGHNT; CDR2 reads YYREEE (reference sequence). The CDR3 loop reads CASSLQGINTEAFF. The CDR3 DNA sequence: TGTGCCAGCAGCTTGCAGGGAATAAACACTGAAGCTTTCTTT.

The chain joins TRBV11-2 to TRBJ2-7; 8 bases match TRBD2. The V and J ends lost 4 bases and 6 bases, in that order; junction bases with no gene match: 11. Germline V lookup: CDR1 SGHAT, CDR2 FQNNGV. The CDR3 extends over 15 amino acids. The CDR3 DNA is TGTGCCAGCAGCTCTCTGCTAACGGGAGGGCTCGAGCAGTACTTC. Protein product: CASSSLLTGGLEQYF. The variable domain in full, with the rest retrieved from reference TRBV11-2 and TRBJ2-7, is EAGVAQSPRYKIIEKRQSVAFWCNPISGHATLYWYQQILGQGPKLLIQFQNNGVVDDSQLPKDRFSAERLKGVDSTLKIQPAKLEDSAVYLCASSSLLTGGLEQYFGPGTRLTVT.

The CDR3 reads CASSPNVAGGRNEQFF. DNA of the CDR3: TGTGCCAGCTCACCGAACGTAGCGGGGGGCCGCAATGAGCAGTTCTTC. The V and J genes are TRBV18 and TRBJ2-1; 10 bases fit TRBD2. Per germline, CDR1 KGHSH and CDR2 LQKENI. This CDR3 contains 16 residues. The V gene end was trimmed by 3 bases and the J gene end by 6 bases; junction bases not matched to a gene: 8.

The J gene is TRBJ2-7, the V gene TRBV9; no reliable D call. CDR3 length: 15 amino acids. The germline V and J ends were trimmed by 0 bases and 3 bases, with 13 bases remaining between them. CDR1 and CDR2 (germline): SGDLS, YYNGEE. The CDR3 reads CASSVGSALGYEQYF. DNA of the CDR3: TGTGCCAGCAGCGTAGGGTCGGCCCTAGGCTACGAGCAGTACTTC.

The chain carries TRBV5-6 and TRBJ1-2; TRBD1 matches 7 bases. This CDR3 contains 15 residues. Germline lookup yields CDR1 SGHDT and CDR2 YYEEEE. J was trimmed by 9 bases and V by 6 bases; bases with no gene match: 17. The CDR3 reads CASTIQGPRYFSYTF. The DNA of the CDR3 is TGTGCCAGCACCATACAGGGGCCGCGCTACTTCAGCTACACCTTC.

V gene TRBV6-1 combines with J gene TRBJ1-2, with D possibly being TRBD1 (6 bases). Germline CDR1 and CDR2: MNHNS and SASEGT. The CDR3 loop spans 13 amino acids. The ends were cut back, 8 bases at V and 6 bases at J, with 16 bases in the middle. CDR3 region: CASARGGIDGYTF. CDR3 DNA sequence: TGTGCCAGCGCTAGAGGGGGTATTGATGGCTACACCTTC.

This clone occurred a few times. The rearrangement links TRBV18 to TRBJ2-7; the match to TRBD2 covers 8 bases. This CDR3 region has 14 residues. Germline V CDR1 and CDR2: KGHSH, LQKENI. V shed 3 bases and J 4 bases; nucleotides not matched to a gene: 5. CDR3 protein: CASSPKLAEYEQYF. CDR3 nucleotides: TGTGCCAGCTCACCTAAACTAGCGGAGTACGAGCAGTACTTC.

V and J are TRBV9 and TRBJ1-4, with D uncertain. The CDR3 runs to 14 residues. CDR1 and CDR2 from the germline V gene are SGDLS and YYNGEE. V lost 3 bases and J lost 3, with 9 bases in between. The CDR3, as DNA: TGTGCCAGCAGCGGAGGGATGGCTAATGAAAAACTGTTTTTT. Protein sequence: CASSGGMANEKLFF.